Sequencing of this TCR beta chain was carried out in a study of long-term antiretroviral therapy in people with HIV. Study-level findings and limits: For ART adherence, viral resistance and therapy changes, no data were available. Controls exceeded HIV repertoires in CDR3 length range. Although diversity increased after ART, it remained lower than in transplant donor controls.

With survey level as its setting, the immunoSEQ assay was v3.0. Repertoires were generated with immunoSEQ multiplex PCR, while TCRdb's copy carries only in-frame clones and drops some. The sample includes approximately 17,000 clones, around 84% seen only once; the top ten take about 14%. Per donor, at least one pre-ART and at least two post-ART PBMC samples were obtained. With respect to this clone: The antigen remains unidentified.

The sequence was collected from a woman in her forties with HIV. The specimen comprised unsorted PBMCs, sampled around 3.2 years after starting antiretroviral therapy.

CDR3 nucleotide sequence: TGCGCCAGCAGTGACAAAGGACAGGGAAGAAACACCATATATTTT. The encoded protein is CASSDKGQGRNTIYF. J is TRBJ1-3 and V is TRBV4-3; 8 nucleotides align to TRBD1. Germline values: CDR1 LGHNA, CDR2 YSLEER. This CDR3 comprises 15 residues. V was clipped by 6 bases and J by 5 bases; unmatched bases: 9.